This T cell receptor beta chain was recorded in a study of tumor-infiltrating T cells and Merkel cell polyomavirus. Whole-study context: The T cells studied were KLL-specific CD8+ cells against Merkel polyomavirus. Patients at varying disease stages had median approximately three-year follow-up, range 1.1–6.0.

All patients' tumors stained robustly positive for Merkel cell polyomavirus Large T antigen by immunohistochemistry. Germline V gene sequence: CDR1 SGHRS, CDR2 YFSETQ. V lost 4 bases and J lost 3, with 11 bases in between. The CDR3 sequence is 14 residues long. TCRdb's table, derived via immunoSEQ multiplex PCR, lists solely in-frame clones and lacks some. The sample holds under 30,000 clones, nearly 90% seen once. V gene TRBV5-1 combines with J gene TRBJ2-1, with a tentative D call TRBD2 (6 bases). This receptor was identified in a man aged 45-65 years with Merkel cell carcinoma. Sequences were obtained from lymph node tissue. CDR3 amino acids: CASSLGTHYNEQFF. For the CDR3, the DNA is TGCGCCAGCAGCCTAGGGACTCACTACAATGAGCAGTTCTTC.